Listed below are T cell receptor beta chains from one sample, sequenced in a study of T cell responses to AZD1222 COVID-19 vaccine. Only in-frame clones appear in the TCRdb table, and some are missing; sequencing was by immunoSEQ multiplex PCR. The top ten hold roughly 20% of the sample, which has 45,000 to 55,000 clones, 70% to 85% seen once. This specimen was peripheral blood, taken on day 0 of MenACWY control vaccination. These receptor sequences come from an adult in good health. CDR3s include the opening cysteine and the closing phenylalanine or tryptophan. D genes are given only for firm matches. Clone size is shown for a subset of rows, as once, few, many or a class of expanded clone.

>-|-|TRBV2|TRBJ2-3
CASRAGQPSPTDTQYF
TGTGCCAGCAGGGCGGGACAGCCTAGTCCCACAGATACGCAGTATTTT
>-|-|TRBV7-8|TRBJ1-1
CASSPDRYDTEAFF
TGTGCCAGCAGCCCCGATCGTTATGACACTGAAGCTTTCTTT
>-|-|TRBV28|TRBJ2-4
CASSMQGKAKNIQYF
TGTGCCAGCAGTATGCAGGGTAAAGCCAAAAACATTCAGTACTTC
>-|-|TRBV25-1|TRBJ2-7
CASSETLVRNEQYF
TGTGCCAGCAGTGAAACCCTGGTTCGGAACGAGCAGTACTTC
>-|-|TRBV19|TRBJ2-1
CASKRGPYNEQFF
TGTGCCAGTAAGCGCGGGCCGTACAATGAGCAGTTCTTC
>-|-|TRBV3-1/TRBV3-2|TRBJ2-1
CASSHGSWEQFF
TGTGCCAGCAGCCACGGGAGTTGGGAGCAGTTCTTC
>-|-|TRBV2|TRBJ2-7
CASSESAGATYEQYF
TGTGCCAGCAGTGAGTCCGCGGGTGCGACCTACGAGCAGTACTTC
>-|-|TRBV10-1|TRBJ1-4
CARKITGRIATNEKLFF
TGCGCCAGAAAAATCACGGGACGGATTGCAACTAATGAAAAACTGTTTTTT
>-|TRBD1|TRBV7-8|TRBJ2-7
CASSLGSGFGTGTPVQQYF
TGTGCCAGCAGCTTAGGGAGTGGTTTCGGGACAGGGACCCCTGTTCAGCAGTACTTC
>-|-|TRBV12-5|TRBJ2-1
CASGFATVTYNEQFF
TGTGCTAGTGGTTTTGCAACCGTGACCTACAATGAGCAGTTCTTC
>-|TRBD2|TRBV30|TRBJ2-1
CAWSVGSGRAAEQFF
TGTGCCTGGAGTGTAGGTAGCGGGAGGGCGGCCGAGCAGTTCTTC
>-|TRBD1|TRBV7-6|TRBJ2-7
CASSLAGQGVYEQYF
TGTGCCAGCAGCTTAGCGGGACAGGGAGTCTACGAGCAGTACTTC
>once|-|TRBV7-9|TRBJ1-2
CASSSSLTRFSGYTF
TGTGCCAGCAGCTCCTCCCTAACTAGATTCAGTGGCTACACCTTC
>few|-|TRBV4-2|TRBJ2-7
CASSPRSSSSYEQYF
TGTGCCAGCAGCCCACGCTCCTCCTCCTCCTACGAGCAGTACTTC
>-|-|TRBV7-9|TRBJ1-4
CASSLGGYDEKLFF
TGTGCCAGCAGCTTAGGGGGTTATGATGAAAAACTGTTTTTT
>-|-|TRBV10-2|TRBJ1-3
CASSQLTGNTIYF
TGCGCCAGCAGTCAGCTTACTGGAAACACCATATATTTT
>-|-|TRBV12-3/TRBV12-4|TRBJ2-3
CASGGLRSDTQYF
TGTGCCAGCGGAGGGCTCAGATCGGATACGCAGTATTTT
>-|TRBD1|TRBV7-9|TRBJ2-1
CASSLRQGVASYNEQFF
TGTGCCAGCAGCCTCCGACAGGGAGTTGCCTCCTACAATGAGCAGTTCTTC
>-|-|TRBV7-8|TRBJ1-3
CASSPGSGNTIYF
TGTGCCAGCAGCCCGGGGTCTGGGAACACCATATATTTT
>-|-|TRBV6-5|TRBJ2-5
CASRTGETQYF
TGTGCCAGCAGAACAGGGGAGACCCAGTACTTC
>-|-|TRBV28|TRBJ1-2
CASSYEGTNYGYTF
TGTGCCAGCAGTTACGAGGGGACCAACTATGGCTACACCTTC
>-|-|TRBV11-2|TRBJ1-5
CASSPSSTGNQPQHF
TGTGCCAGCAGCCCTAGTAGTACAGGTAATCAGCCCCAGCATTTT
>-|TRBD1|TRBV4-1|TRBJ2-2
CASNPLTGQGQTGELFF
TGCGCCAGCAACCCCTTGACGGGACAGGGTCAAACCGGGGAGCTGTTTTTT
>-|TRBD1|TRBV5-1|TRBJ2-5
CASSFLHRGIQETQYF
TGCGCCAGCAGCTTCCTACACAGGGGGATCCAAGAGACCCAGTACTTC
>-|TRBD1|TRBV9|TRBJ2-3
CASSEGQASTDTQYF
TGTGCCAGCAGCGAGGGACAGGCTAGCACAGATACGCAGTATTTT
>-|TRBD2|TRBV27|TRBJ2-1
CASSLFPSGAHNEQFF
TGTGCCAGCAGTTTATTCCCTAGCGGGGCTCACAATGAGCAGTTCTTC
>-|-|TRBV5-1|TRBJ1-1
CASSSQGNTEAFF
TGCGCCAGCAGCTCGCAGGGGAACACTGAAGCTTTCTTT
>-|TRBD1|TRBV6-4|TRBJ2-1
CASSAPGGNEQFF
TGTGCCAGCAGTGCCCCAGGGGGTAATGAGCAGTTCTTC
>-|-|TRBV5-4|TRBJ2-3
CASSLAGRGAQYF
TGTGCCAGCAGCTTGGCCGGTAGGGGGGCGCAGTATTTT
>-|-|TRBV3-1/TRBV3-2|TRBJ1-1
CASSQGAGNTEAFF
TGTGCCAGCAGCCAAGGGGCTGGGAACACTGAAGCTTTCTTT
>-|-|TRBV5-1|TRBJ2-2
CASSLGQSNTGELFF
TGCGCCAGCAGCTTGGGACAATCTAACACCGGGGAGCTGTTTTTT
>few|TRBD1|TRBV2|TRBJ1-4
CASSVTGGSNEKLFF
TGTGCCAGCAGTGTTACAGGGGGCTCCAATGAAAAACTGTTTTTT
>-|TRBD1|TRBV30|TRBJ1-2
CAWSYGQGGYTF
TGTGCCTGGTCCTATGGACAGGGAGGCTACACCTTC
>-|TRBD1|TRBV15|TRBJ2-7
CATSTWDRGPEQYF
TGTGCCACCAGCACCTGGGACAGGGGCCCCGAGCAGTACTTC